The entry below describes one T cell receptor beta chain. Germline CDR1 reads LNHNV; CDR2 reads YYDKDF (reference sequence). CDR3 length: 14 amino acids. V was pared by 5 bases and J by 3 bases, with 12 bases between. MiXCR was used by TCRdb to re-call the PCR reads. The sample lists about 24,000 clones; over 10% were seen once. This specimen belongs to a study of metastatic and nonmetastatic thyroid tumors. Every patient underwent thyroid surgery untreated. The origin of this receptor is a female donor with papillary thyroid cancer or a benign thyroid nodule (not recorded which). Some clones in this sample may be carry-over from other donors' samples. Input material: blood. This rearrangement joins TRBV15 to TRBJ2-3; possible D gene TRBD2, 5 bases. Here the CDR3 reads CATSVRGRTDTQYF. CDR3 DNA: TGTGCCACCAGCGTCCGGGGAAGAACAGATACGCAGTATTTT.